The clone carrying this TCR beta chain has just one count. This sample is drawn from a study of blood T cell repertoires in COVID-19. Study-level information: Some COVID-19 samples were acute and others convalescent; all came from the United States, Italy and Spain. The analysed material was cDNA or gDNA that came from T cells, B-cell-depleted T cells, or PBMCs.

Original analysis: Using reference gene primer amplification, nucleated cell counts were estimated. Produced via immunoSEQ multiplex PCR; TCRdb's table is partial and in-frame only. V and J calls and clone size follow that table, whereas D and trimming were derived from the DNA. The sample comprises fewer than 250,000 clones, 80% to 90% of which are singletons, and about 4.8% rests with the top ten. Germline V gene data show CDR1 as ENHRY and CDR2 as SYGVKD. Between the trimmed V and J ends, which lost 7 bases and 2 bases, there was a span of 11 bases. The CDR3 length is 13 residues. This TCR was sampled from a woman in her seventies with acute or convalescent COVID-19. The sample was peripheral blood. The rearrangement links TRBV10-3 to TRBJ1-2, with unresolved D. CDR3: CAITPAGNYGYTF. The CDR3 bases are TGTGCCATCACCCCGGCGGGGAACTATGGCTACACCTTC.